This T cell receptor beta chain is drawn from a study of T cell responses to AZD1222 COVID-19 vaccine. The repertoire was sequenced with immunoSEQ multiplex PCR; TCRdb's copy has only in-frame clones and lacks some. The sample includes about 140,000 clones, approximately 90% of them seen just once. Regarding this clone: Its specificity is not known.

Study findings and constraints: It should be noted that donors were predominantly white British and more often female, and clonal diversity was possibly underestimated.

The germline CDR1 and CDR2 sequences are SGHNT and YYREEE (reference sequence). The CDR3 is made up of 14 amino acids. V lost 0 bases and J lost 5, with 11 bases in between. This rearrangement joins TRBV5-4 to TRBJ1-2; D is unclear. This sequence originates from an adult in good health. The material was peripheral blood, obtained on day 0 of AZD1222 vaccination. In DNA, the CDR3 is TGTGCCAGCAGCTTGGGGGTGAGAGGATATGGCTACACCTTC. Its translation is CASSLGVRGYGYTF.